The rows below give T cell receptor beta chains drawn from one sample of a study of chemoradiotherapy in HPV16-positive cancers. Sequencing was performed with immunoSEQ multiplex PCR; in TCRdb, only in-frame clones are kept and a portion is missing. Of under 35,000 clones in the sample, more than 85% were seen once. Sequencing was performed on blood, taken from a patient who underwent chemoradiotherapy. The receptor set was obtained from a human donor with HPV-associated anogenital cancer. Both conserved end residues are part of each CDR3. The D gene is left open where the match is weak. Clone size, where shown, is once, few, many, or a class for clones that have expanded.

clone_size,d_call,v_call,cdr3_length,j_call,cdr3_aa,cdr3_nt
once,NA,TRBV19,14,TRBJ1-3,CASTDSPSGNTIYF,TGTGCCAGTACCGACAGCCCCTCTGGAAACACCATATATTTT
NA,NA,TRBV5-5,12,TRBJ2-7,CASSLDGYEQYF,TGTGCCAGCAGCTTGGACGGTTACGAGCAGTACTTC
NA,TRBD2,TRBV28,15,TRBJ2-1,CASSFSGRRRNEQFF,TGTGCCAGCAGTTTTAGCGGGAGGAGGAGGAATGAGCAGTTCTTC
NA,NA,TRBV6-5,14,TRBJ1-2,CASSTPGRGYGYTF,TGTGCCAGCAGTACCCCGGGGAGGGGCTATGGCTACACCTTC
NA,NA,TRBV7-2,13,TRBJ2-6,CASSPGRGPVLTF,TGTGCCAGCAGCCCCGGTCGGGGTCCCGTCCTGACTTTC
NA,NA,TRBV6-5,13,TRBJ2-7,CASATGPSYEQYF,TGTGCCAGCGCCACCGGGCCCTCCTACGAGCAGTACTTC
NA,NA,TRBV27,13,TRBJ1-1,CASSYQGRTEAFF,TGTGCCAGCAGTTACCAGGGAAGAACTGAAGCTTTCTTT
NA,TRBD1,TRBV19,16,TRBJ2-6,CASSNDRGPGANVLTF,TGTGCCAGTAGCAATGACAGGGGGCCTGGGGCCAACGTCCTGACTTTC
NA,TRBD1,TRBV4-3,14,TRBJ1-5,CASSRTGKDQPQHF,TGCGCCAGCAGCCGGACAGGGAAGGATCAGCCCCAGCATTTT
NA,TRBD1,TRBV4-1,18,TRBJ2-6,CASSRLGQGLSGANVLTF,TGCGCCAGCAGCCGCCTGGGACAGGGACTCTCTGGGGCCAACGTCCTGACTTTC
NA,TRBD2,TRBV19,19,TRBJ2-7,CASSRGPGLAGGRGYEQYF,TGTGCCAGTAGTAGGGGGCCGGGACTAGCGGGAGGTAGGGGCTACGAGCAGTACTTC
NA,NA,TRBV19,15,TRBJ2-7,CASSIGVDGKDEQYF,TGTGCCAGTAGTATCGGGGTTGATGGGAAAGACGAGCAGTACTTC
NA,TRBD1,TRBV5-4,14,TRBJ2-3,CASSWTGSTDTQYF,TGTGCCAGCAGCTGGACAGGAAGCACAGATACGCAGTATTTT
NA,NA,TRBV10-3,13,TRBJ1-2,CAISVEMYYGYTF,TGTGCCATCAGTGTGGAGATGTACTATGGCTACACCTTC
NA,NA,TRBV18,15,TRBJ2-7,CASSPRGRASYEQYF,TGTGCCAGCTCACCACGTGGCAGGGCCTCCTACGAGCAGTACTTC
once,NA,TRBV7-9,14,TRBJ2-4,CASSLALVGDIQYF,TGTGCCAGCAGCTTAGCACTCGTCGGGGACATTCAGTACTTC
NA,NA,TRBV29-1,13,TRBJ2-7,CSVSGTVAYEQYF,TGCAGCGTCTCGGGGACCGTCGCCTACGAGCAGTACTTC
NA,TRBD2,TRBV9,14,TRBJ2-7,CASSYGGAGYEQYF,TGTGCCAGCAGTTACGGGGGGGCCGGGTACGAGCAGTACTTC
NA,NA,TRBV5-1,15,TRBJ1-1,CASSSHGARGAEAFF,TGCGCCAGCAGCTCCCATGGGGCCCGAGGGGCTGAAGCTTTCTTT
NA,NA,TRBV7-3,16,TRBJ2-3,CASSFWGRGGPDTQYF,TGTGCCAGCAGCTTCTGGGGTCGGGGTGGGCCAGATACGCAGTATTTT
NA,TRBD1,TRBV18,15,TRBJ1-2,CASSPGVGQGSGYTF,TGTGCCAGCTCACCAGGGGTTGGACAGGGGAGTGGCTACACCTTC
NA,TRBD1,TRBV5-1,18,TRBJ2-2,CASSLGLGQGPGARELFF,TGCGCCAGCAGCTTGGGACTGGGACAGGGCCCCGGGGCGAGGGAGCTGTTTTTT